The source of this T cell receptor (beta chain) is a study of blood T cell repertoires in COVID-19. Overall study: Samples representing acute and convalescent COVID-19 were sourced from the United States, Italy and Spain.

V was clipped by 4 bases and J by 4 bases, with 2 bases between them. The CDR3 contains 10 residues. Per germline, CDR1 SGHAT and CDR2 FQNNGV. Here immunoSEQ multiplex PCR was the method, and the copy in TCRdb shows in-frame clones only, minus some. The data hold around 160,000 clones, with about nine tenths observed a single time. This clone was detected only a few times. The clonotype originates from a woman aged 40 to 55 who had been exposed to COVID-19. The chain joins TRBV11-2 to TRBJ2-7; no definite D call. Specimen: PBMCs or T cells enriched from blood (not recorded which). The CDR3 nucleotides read TGTGCCAGCAGCTCTTACGAGCAGTACTTC. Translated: CASSSYEQYF.